Each of the 15 T cell receptor beta chains below was sequenced from the same sample in a study of T cell changes during pregnancy in multiple sclerosis (dated by TCRdb to about 2019). The library was made by the immunoSEQ multiplex PCR assay. In its TCRdb copy, this immuneACCESS table keeps in-frame sequences only and misses some clones. Where compared with another copy, unresolved V genes explain less than half of these, and the others have no known cause. Here the sample has some 49,000 clones; roughly 89% occur a single time. The ten biggest clones cover over 4% of the sample. Sequenced material: peripheral blood, taken after pregnancy. The receptors were gathered from a female donor in good health, enrolled as a control in a pregnancy study.

By sample fraction, this clone is medium-sized. The rearrangement links TRBV6-4 to TRBJ2-2; tentative D call: TRBD2 (5 bases). Germline assignment: CDR1 MRHNA and CDR2 SNTAGT. The CDR3 runs 14 residues. Trimming cost V 0 bases and J 3 bases, with 5 bases left between them. The CDR3 spells CASSDSGDTGELFF. CDR3 coding DNA: TGTGCCAGCAGTGACTCCGGGGACACCGGGGAGCTGTTTTTT.

The chain has TRBV6-5 and TRBJ1-2; 9 bases match TRBD1. There are 13 residues in the CDR3. The germline CDR1 and CDR2 sequences are MNHEY and SVGAGI. J gave up 5 bases and V 8 bases, and 6 bases lay outside the gene matches. CDR3 sequence: CASEGGTGYGYTF. The CDR3 DNA reads as TGTGCCAGCGAAGGGGGGACAGGGTATGGCTACACCTTC.

This clone was counted a single time. The CDR3 nucleotides read TGTGCCAGCGGTAGGGGCGGGAGCTCCTACGAGCAGTACTTC. Translating gives CASGRGGSSYEQYF. The rearrangement links TRBV19 to TRBJ2-7; TRBD2 agrees at 7 bases. V lost 9 bases and J lost 0; bases outside the gene matches: 8. CDR1 is LNHDA, CDR2 SQIVND, per germline (reference sequence). The CDR3 has 14 residues.

This sequence joins TRBV19 and TRBJ1-6; 9 bases are a match to TRBD1. The J segment lost 10 bases and the V segment lost 8 bases, leaving 12 bases of the junction unmatched. The CDR3 has 15 amino acids. In germline, CDR1 is LNHDA, CDR2 SQIVND (reference sequence). CDR3 nucleotide sequence: TGTGCCAGTTGCTCCTCGGGACAGGGCGGATCACCCCTCCACTTT. Encoded protein: CASCSSGQGGSPLHF.

This clone has just a few counts. The chain employs TRBV10-2 and TRBJ1-1; a possible D gene is TRBD1 (6 bases). Per germline, CDR1 WSHSY and CDR2 SAAADI. Trimming took 8 bases from V and 5 from J, leaving 9 bases between them. CDR3 size: 11 residues. The CDR3 region has the DNA TGCGCCAGCTTACAGGGTACTGAAGCTTTCTTT. It is translated as CASLQGTEAFF.

CDR3 DNA sequence: TGTGCCAGCAGCGCTAGCGGGAGAACCACAGATACGCAGTATTTT. Amino acids: CASSASGRTTDTQYF. The V gene is TRBV13, the J gene TRBJ2-3; 10 bases are shared with TRBD2. The CDR3 has 15 residues. From germline, CDR1 is PRHDT and CDR2 FYEKMQ (reference sequence). V dropped 5 bases and J dropped 2; count of bases not matched to a gene: 4.

In nucleotides, the CDR3 is TGTGCCAGCAGTTACAAAGGGACAGGAGTCGCAGATACGCAGTATTTT. This encodes CASSYKGTGVADTQYF. The V and J genes are TRBV6-5 and TRBJ2-3, with 8 positions matching TRBD1. The CDR3 contains 16 residues. J gave up 4 bases and V 2 bases, and 8 bases lay outside the gene matches. Germline V gives CDR1 MNHEY, CDR2 SVGAGI.

V usage is TRBV5-1 and J usage is TRBJ1-2; D not resolved. V lost 0 bases to trimming and J lost 5 bases, with 11 bases between them. CDR3 length: 14 residues. Germline V CDR1 and CDR2: SGHRS, YFSETQ. The CDR3 loop is CASSLAGRTYGYTF. The CDR3 nucleotides are TGCGCCAGCAGCTTGGCTGGCAGAACGTATGGCTACACCTTC.

The sample holds one count of this clone. The chain has TRBV7-3 and TRBJ1-1, with D possibly TRBD1 on 6 matching bases. V lost 3 bases and J lost 3, with 11 bases in between. There are 14 residues in the CDR3. CDR1 and CDR2 from the germline V gene are SGHTA and FQGTGA. CDR3 sequence reads: CASSFSGADTEAFF. CDR3 bases: TGTGCCAGCAGCTTTTCAGGGGCGGACACTGAAGCTTTCTTT. Together with reference TRBV7-3 and TRBJ1-1, the CDR3 gives the full variable domain: GAGVSQTPSNKVTEKGKYVELRCDPISGHTALYWYRQSLGQGPEFLIYFQGTGAADDSGLPNDRFFAVRPEGSVSTLKIQRTERGDSAVYLCASSFSGADTEAFFGQGTRLTVV.

This sequence joins TRBV7-3 and TRBJ2-5; D might be TRBD2 (6 bases). This CDR3 has 15 amino acids. Per germline, CDR1 SGHTA and CDR2 FQGTGA. V dropped 1 base and J dropped 5 bases, with 14 bases sitting between them. CDR3 sequence: CASSLRGLSGETQYF. The CDR3 DNA reads TGTGCCAGCAGCTTAAGGGGACTCTCTGGGGAGACCCAGTACTTC.

The J gene is TRBJ2-1, the V gene TRBV2; 11 nucleotides line up with TRBD2. V lost 3 bases to trimming and J lost 9 bases; unmatched junction nucleotides: 4. Germline V CDR1 and CDR2: SNHLY, FYNNEI. This CDR3 is built from 14 residues. The CDR3 protein is CASSETSGELEQFF. DNA for the CDR3: TGTGCCAGCAGTGAGACTAGCGGGGAACTTGAGCAGTTCTTC.

The chain employs TRBV2 and TRBJ2-7, with TRBD1 matching 8 bases. Germline V lookup: CDR1 SNHLY, CDR2 FYNNEI. The CDR3 has 13 amino acids. The V and J ends lost 7 bases and 7 bases, in that order; junction bases with no gene match: 9. The CDR3 DNA sequence: TGTGCCAGCACCCTGGGACAGGCAAGAGAGCAGTACTTC. Protein sequence: CASTLGQAREQYF. Variable domain in full (rest from reference TRBV2 and TRBJ2-7): EPEVTQTPSHQVTQMGQEVILRCVPISNHLYFYWYRQILGQKVEFLVSFYNNEISEKSEIFDDQFSVERPDGSNFTLKIRSTKLEDSAMYFCASTLGQAREQYFGPGTRLTVT.

The V gene is TRBV28, the J gene TRBJ1-5; D is unclear. CDR3 length: 14 residues. V gave up 7 bases and J gave up 6 bases, with 16 bases separating them. Germline V CDR1 and CDR2: MDHEN, SYDVKM. The CDR3 region has the DNA TGTGCCAGCACCTTGTTCCGGGTTAGTCAGCCCCAGCATTTT. Its translation: CASTLFRVSQPQHF.

The chain combines TRBV27 with TRBJ2-4; D gene unclear. Between the trimmed V and J ends, which lost 6 bases and 0 bases, there was a span of 12 bases. Germline V lookup: CDR1 MNHEY, CDR2 SMNVEV (reference sequence). The CDR3 extends over 15 amino acids. Here the CDR3 DNA reads TGTGCCAGCAGCCTAATGAACCCAGCCAAAAACATTCAGTACTTC. Its translation: CASSLMNPAKNIQYF.

The chain combines TRBV7-8 with TRBJ2-5, with 8 bases fitting TRBD2. The CDR3 has 16 amino acids. The V and J ends lost 1 base and 0 bases, in that order; junction bases with no gene match: 4. Germline V gene lookup returns CDR1 SGHVS and CDR2 FQNEAQ. The CDR3 DNA sequence: TGTGCCAGCAGCTTAGTGGTAGCGGGGTACCAAGAGACCCAGTACTTC. It is translated as CASSLVVAGYQETQYF.